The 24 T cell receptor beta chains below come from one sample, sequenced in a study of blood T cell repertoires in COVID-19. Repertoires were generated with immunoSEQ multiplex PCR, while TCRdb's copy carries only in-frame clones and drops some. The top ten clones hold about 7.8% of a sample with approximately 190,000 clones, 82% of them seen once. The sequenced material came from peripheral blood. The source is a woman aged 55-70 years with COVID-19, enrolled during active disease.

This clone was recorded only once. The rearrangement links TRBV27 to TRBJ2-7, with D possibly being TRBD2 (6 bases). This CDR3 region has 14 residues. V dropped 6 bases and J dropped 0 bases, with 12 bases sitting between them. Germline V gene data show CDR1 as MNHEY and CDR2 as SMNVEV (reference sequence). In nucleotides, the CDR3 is TGTGCCAGCAGCCCGACTAGTCTCTCCTACGAGCAGTACTTC. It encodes CASSPTSLSYEQYF.

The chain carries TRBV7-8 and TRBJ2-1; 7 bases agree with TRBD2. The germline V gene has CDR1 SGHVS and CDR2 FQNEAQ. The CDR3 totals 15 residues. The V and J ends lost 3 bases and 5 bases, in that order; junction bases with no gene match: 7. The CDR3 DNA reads TGTGCCAGCAGCTTGGGCCGGGGGGTTAACAATGAGCAGTTCTTC. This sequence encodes CASSLGRGVNNEQFF.

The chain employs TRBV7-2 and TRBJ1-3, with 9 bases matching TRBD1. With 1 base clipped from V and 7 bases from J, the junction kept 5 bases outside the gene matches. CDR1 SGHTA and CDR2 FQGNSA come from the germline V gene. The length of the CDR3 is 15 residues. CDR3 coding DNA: TGTGCCAGCAGCTTAGGGACAGGGGCATGGAACACCATATATTTT. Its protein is CASSLGTGAWNTIYF.

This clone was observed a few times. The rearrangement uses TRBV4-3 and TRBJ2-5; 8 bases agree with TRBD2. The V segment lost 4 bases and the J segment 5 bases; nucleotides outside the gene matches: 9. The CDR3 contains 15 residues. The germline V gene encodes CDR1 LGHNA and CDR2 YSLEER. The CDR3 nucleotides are TGCGCCAGCAGCCCAGGGACTAGTCCTTTTGAGACCCAGTACTTC. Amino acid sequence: CASSPGTSPFETQYF.

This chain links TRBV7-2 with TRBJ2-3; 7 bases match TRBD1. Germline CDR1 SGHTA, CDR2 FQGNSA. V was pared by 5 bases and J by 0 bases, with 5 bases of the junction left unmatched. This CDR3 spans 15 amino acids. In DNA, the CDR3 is TGTGCCAGCAGCAAGGGACAGCCCAGCACAGATACGCAGTATTTT. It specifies CASSKGQPSTDTQYF.

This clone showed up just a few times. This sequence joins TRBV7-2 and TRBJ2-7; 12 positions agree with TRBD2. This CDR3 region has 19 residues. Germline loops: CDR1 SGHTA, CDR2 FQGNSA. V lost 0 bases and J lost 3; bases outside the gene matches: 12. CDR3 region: CASSLAQTRLAGAGYEQYF. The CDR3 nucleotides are TGTGCCAGCAGCTTAGCGCAAACCAGACTAGCGGGAGCTGGCTACGAGCAGTACTTC.

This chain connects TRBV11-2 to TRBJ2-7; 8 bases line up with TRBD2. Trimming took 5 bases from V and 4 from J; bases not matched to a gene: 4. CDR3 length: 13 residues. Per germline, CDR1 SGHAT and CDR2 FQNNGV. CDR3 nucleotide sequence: TGTGCCAGCAGCCCAGCGGGAGTATACGAGCAGTACTTC. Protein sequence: CASSPAGVYEQYF.

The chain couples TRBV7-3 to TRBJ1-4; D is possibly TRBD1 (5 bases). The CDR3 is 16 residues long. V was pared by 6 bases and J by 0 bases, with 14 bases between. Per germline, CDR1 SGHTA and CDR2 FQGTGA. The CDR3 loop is CASRPRQTTTNEKLFF. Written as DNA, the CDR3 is TGTGCCAGCAGGCCCAGACAGACAACAACTAATGAAAAACTGTTTTTT.

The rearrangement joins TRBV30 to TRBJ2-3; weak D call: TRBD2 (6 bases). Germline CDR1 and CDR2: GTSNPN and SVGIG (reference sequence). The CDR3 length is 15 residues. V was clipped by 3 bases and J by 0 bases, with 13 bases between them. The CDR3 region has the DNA TGTGCCTGGAGCGATAGCGGAATCAGCACAGATACGCAGTATTTT. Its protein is CAWSDSGISTDTQYF. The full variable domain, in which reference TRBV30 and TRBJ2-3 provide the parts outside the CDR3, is SQTIHQWPATLVQPVGSPLSLECTVEGTSNPNLYWYRQAAGRGLQLLFYSVGIGQISSEVPQNLSASRPQDRQFILSSKKLLLSDSGFYLCAWSDSGISTDTQYFGPGTRLTVL.

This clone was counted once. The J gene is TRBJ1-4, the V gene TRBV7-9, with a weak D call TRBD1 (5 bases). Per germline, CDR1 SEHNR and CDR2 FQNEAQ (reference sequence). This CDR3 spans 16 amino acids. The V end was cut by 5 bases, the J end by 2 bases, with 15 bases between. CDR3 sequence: CASSPLRGSTNEKLFF. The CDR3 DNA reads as TGTGCCAGCAGCCCCCTTAGGGGATCGACTAATGAAAAACTGTTTTTT.

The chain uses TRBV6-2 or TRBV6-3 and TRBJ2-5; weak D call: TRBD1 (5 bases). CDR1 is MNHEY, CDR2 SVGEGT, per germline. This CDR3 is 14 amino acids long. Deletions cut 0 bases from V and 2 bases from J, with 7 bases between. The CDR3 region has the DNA TGTGCCAGCAGTTACTCGAACAGGCAAGAGACCCAGTACTTC. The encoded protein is CASSYSNRQETQYF.

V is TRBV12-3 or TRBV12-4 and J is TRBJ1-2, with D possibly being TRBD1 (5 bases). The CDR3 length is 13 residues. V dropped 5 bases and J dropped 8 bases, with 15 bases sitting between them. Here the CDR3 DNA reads TGTGCCAGCAGTCGAAACCTAAGACAGGGCTACACCTTC. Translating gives CASSRNLRQGYTF.

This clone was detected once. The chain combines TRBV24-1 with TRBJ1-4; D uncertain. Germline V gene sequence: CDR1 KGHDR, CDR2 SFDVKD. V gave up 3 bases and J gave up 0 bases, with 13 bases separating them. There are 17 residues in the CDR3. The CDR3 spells CATSDPRAGATNEKLFF. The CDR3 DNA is TGTGCCACCAGTGATCCCCGGGCCGGGGCAACTAATGAAAAACTGTTTTTT.

CDR3 residues: CASSLLARGTDTQYF. CDR3 sequence (DNA): TGTGCCAGCAGCCTACTAGCGCGGGGTACAGATACGCAGTATTTT. The chain recombines TRBV7-9 with TRBJ2-3; 7 bases are a match to TRBD2. Germline V lookup: CDR1 SEHNR, CDR2 FQNEAQ (reference sequence). V was clipped by 5 bases and J by 3 bases; unmatched bases: 8. The CDR3 consists of 15 residues.

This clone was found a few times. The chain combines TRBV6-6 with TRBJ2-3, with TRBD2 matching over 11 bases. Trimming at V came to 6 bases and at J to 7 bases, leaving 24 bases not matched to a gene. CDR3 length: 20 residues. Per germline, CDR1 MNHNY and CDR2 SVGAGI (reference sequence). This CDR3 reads CASSLGGGGAGTSGRYTQYF. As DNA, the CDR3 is TGTGCCAGCAGCTTAGGGGGAGGGGGCGCGGGGACTAGCGGTCGTTATACGCAGTATTTT.

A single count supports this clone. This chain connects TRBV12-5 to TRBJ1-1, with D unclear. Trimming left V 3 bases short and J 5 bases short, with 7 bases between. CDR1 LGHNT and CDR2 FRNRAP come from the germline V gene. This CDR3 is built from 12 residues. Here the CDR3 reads CASGFGETEAFF. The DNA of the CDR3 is TGTGCTAGTGGTTTCGGTGAGACTGAAGCTTTCTTT.

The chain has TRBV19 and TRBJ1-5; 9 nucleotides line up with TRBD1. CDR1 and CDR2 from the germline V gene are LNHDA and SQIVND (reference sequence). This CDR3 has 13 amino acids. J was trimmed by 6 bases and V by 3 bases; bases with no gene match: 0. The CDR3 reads CASSMTGGQPQHF. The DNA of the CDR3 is TGTGCCAGTAGTATGACAGGGGGTCAGCCCCAGCATTTT. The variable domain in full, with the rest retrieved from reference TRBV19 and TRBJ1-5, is DGGITQSPKYLFRKEGQNVTLSCEQNLNHDAMYWYRQDPGQGLRLIYYSQIVNDFQKGDIAEGYSVSREKKESFPLTVTSAQKNPTAFYLCASSMTGGQPQHFGDGTRLSIL.

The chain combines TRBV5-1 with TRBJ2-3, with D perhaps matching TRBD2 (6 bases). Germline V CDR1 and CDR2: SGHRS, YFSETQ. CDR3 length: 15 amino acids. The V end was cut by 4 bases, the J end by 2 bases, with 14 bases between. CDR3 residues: CASSPTSSLTDTQYF. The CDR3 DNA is TGCGCCAGCAGCCCAACTAGCAGCCTCACAGATACGCAGTATTTT.

The CDR3 sequence: CASSLLQQPSYNEQFF. The CDR3 nucleotides are TGTGCCAGCAGTTTGTTACAGCAGCCCTCCTACAATGAGCAGTTCTTC. The chain combines TRBV7-3 with TRBJ2-1; D is unresolved. The V gene lost 6 bases and the J gene lost 0 bases, with 15 bases spanning the gap. The CDR3 spans 16 residues. CDR1 SGHTA and CDR2 FQGTGA come from the germline V gene.

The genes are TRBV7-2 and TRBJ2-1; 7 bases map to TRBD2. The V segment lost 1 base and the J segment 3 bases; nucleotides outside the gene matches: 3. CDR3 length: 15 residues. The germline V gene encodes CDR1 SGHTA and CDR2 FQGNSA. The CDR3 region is CASSLVRGSYNEQFF. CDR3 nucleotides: TGTGCCAGCAGCTTAGTGCGGGGGAGCTACAATGAGCAGTTCTTC.

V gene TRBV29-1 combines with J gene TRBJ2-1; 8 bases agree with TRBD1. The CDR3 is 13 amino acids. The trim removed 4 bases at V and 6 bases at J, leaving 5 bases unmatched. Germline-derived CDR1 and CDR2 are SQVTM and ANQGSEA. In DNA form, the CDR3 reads TGCAGCGTTGGGACAGGGTATGGCAATGAGCAGTTCTTC. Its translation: CSVGTGYGNEQFF.

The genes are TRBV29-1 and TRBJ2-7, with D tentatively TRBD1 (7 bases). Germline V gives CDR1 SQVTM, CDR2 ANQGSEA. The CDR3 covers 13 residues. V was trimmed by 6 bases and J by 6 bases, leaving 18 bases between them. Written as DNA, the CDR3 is TGCAGCGTGCGGGACAGTGTGAGGCGCGAGCAGTACTTC. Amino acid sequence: CSVRDSVRREQYF.

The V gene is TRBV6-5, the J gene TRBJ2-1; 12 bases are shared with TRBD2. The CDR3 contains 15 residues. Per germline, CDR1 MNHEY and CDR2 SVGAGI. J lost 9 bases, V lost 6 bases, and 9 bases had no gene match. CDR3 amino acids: CASRPLAGGRGEQFF. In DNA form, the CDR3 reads TGTGCCAGCAGACCCCTAGCGGGAGGGCGTGGTGAGCAGTTCTTC.

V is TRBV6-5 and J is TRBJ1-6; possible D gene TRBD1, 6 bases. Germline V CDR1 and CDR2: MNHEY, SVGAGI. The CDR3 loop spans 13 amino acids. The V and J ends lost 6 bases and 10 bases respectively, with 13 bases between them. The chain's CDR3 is CASRQQGYSPLHF. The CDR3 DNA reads TGTGCCAGCAGGCAACAGGGCTACTCACCCCTCCACTTT.